This entry describes one TCR beta chain. Its antigen is undetermined. V lost 3 bases to trimming and J lost 0 bases, with 9 bases between them. This CDR3 region has 15 residues. Per germline, CDR1 SNHLY and CDR2 FYNNEI. This specimen comes from a study of cytomegalovirus exposure and HLA in healthy donors. Study results and limitations: Later work found most CMV-associated TCR beta chains apparently HLA-restricted. CMV serostatus was the sole immune exposure information available.

Primers included in the PCR were 60 Vbeta and 13 Jbeta primers. Sequencing was performed with immunoSEQ multiplex PCR; in TCRdb, only in-frame clones are kept and a portion is missing. The sample has roughly 130,000 clones, around 83% seen once; the top ten hold approximately 1.2%. The study sampled nominally healthy donors, though unrecorded immune exposures were likely. This TCR derives from a male donor in good health and CMV-seropositive. Source material: PBMCs. V is TRBV2 and J is TRBJ1-5, with no clear D. The CDR3 bases are TGTGCCAGCAGTGATGGGCCGTATAGCAATCAGCCCCAGCATTTT. It yields the protein CASSDGPYSNQPQHF.